The rows below give T cell receptor beta chains drawn from one sample of a study of blood T cells in healthy people across ages. TCRdb ran MiXCR on the 5' RACE reads and lists one entry per CDR3 protein. The table has 1.6 million or so distinct CDR3 sequences, about 35% seen once. Specimen: blood. The origin of the receptors is a woman aged 30 to 39 in good health. Each CDR3 is given with its conserved first and last residue. The D gene is left open where the match is weak. The size of a clone is reported for some rows only, either as once, few or many, or as a class for expanded clones.

j_gene | v_gene | d_gene | abundance | CDR3aa | CDR3nt
TRBJ2-1 | TRBV18 | NA | NA | CASSPPVRGVSRGEQFF | TGTGCCAGCTCACCACCCGTCCGCGGAGTCTCCCGAGGGGAGCAGTTCTTC
TRBJ2-7 | TRBV2 | NA | few | CASSPSTGSLGEQYF | TGTGCCAGCAGTCCGAGCACAGGGAGCCTTGGCGAGCAGTACTTC
TRBJ2-2 | TRBV6-4 | TRBD1 | NA | CASMPGQGTGELFF | TGTGCCAGCATGCCGGGACAGGGGACCGGGGAGCTGTTTTTT
TRBJ2-3 | TRBV11-2 | NA | NA | CASSLGAGAPGTDTPYF | TGTGCCAGCAGCTTAGGAGCGGGCGCGCCGGGCACAGATACGCCGTATTTT
TRBJ2-5 | TRBV7-9 | NA | NA | CASSRGIEETQYF | TGTGCCAGCAGCCGCGGTATCGAGGAGACCCAGTACTTC
TRBJ2-5 | TRBV15 | NA | NA | CATSRGGSGGSGTQYF | TGTGCCACCAGCAGAGGGGGTTCTGGAGGGTCCGGGACCCAGTACTTC
TRBJ2-7 | TRBV18 | NA | NA | CASSPPLRTATYEQYF | TGTGCCAGCTCACCACCATTGAGGACAGCGACTTACGAGCAGTACTTC
TRBJ2-3 | TRBV10-3 | TRBD2 | NA | CAISSPAGGTDTQYF | TGTGCCATCAGTTCTCCGGCGGGGGGCACAGATACGCAGTATTTT
TRBJ2-2 | TRBV7-9 | NA | NA | CASSIRTINTGELFF | TGTGCCAGCAGCATACGGACTATCAACACCGGGGAGCTGTTTTTT
TRBJ1-2 | TRBV24-1 | NA | NA | CATSDFLRRPECGYTF | TGTGCCACCAGTGATTTTCTCAGGAGACCGGAATGTGGCTACACCTTC
TRBJ2-7 | TRBV13 | TRBD1 | NA | CTSSLYHSPGGVEQYF | TGTACCAGCAGCTTATACCACTCTCCAGGGGGCGTCGAGCAGTACTTC
TRBJ2-3 | TRBV29-1 | TRBD1 | few | CSVDRGRTHSTDTQYF | TGCAGCGTAGACAGGGGCCGAACCCATAGCACAGATACGCAGTATTTT
TRBJ1-2 | TRBV5-6 | NA | many | CASSQGHRYLYGYTF | TGTGCCAGCAGCCAGGGACACCGGTACCTTTATGGCTACACCTTC
TRBJ2-1 | TRBV6-1 | TRBD2 | few | CASTVAGGNEQFF | TGTGCCAGCACTGTAGCGGGAGGGAATGAGCAGTTCTTC
TRBJ2-1 | TRBV3-1 | NA | NA | CASSPVNRGYNEQFF | TGTGCCAGCAGCCCCGTTAACCGGGGCTACAATGAGCAGTTCTTC
TRBJ2-1 | TRBV12-3/TRBV12-4 | NA | many | CASSLTGDEQFF | TGTGCCAGCAGTTTAACGGGGGATGAGCAGTTCTTC
TRBJ1-2 | TRBV4-1 | NA | many | CASSPDAGNRNYGYTF | TGCGCCAGCAGCCCCGATGCAGGGAATAGAAACTATGGCTACACCTTC
TRBJ2-7 | TRBV14 | NA | NA | CASSRHSLWYEQYF | TGTGCCAGCAGCCGTCACAGTCTCTGGTACGAGCAGTACTTC
TRBJ2-5 | TRBV25-1 | NA | NA | CASSEELGTETLETQYF | TGTGCCAGCAGTGAGGAGTTGGGGACGGAGACCCTAGAGACCCAGTACTTC
TRBJ2-5 | TRBV7-9 | TRBD1 | NA | CASSLARFGDSLGETQYF | TGTGCCAGCAGCTTAGCGCGATTCGGGGACAGCCTCGGAGAGACCCAGTACTTC
TRBJ2-3 | TRBV20-1 | NA | NA | CSARSPGLDTDTQYF | TGCAGTGCTAGATCGCCGGGTTTAGACACAGATACGCAGTATTTT
TRBJ2-3 | TRBV12-3/TRBV12-4 | TRBD1 | NA | CASSPGTGVTDTQYF | TGTGCCAGCAGTCCCGGGACAGGGGTCACAGATACGCAGTATTTT
TRBJ1-1 | TRBV7-9 | NA | NA | CASQLITGSRGTEAFF | TGTGCCAGCCAGCTTATCACAGGGTCCAGGGGTACTGAAGCTTTCTTT
TRBJ1-1 | TRBV4-1 | NA | NA | CASSHYKNTEAFF | TGCGCCAGCAGCCATTACAAGAACACTGAAGCTTTCTTT
TRBJ2-5 | TRBV9 | NA | few | CASNRGHPQETQYF | TGTGCCAGCAATCGGGGGCACCCTCAAGAGACCCAGTACTTC
TRBJ1-2 | TRBV18 | NA | few | CASSLPPVGLRGYTF | TGTGCCAGCTCACTGCCCCCTGTGGGGCTGCGTGGCTACACCTTC
TRBJ2-5 | TRBV20-1 | NA | NA | CSASRPGGTETQYF | TGCAGTGCTAGCCGCCCTGGGGGGACGGAGACCCAGTACTTC
TRBJ1-5 | TRBV5-1 | NA | NA | CVSSLEFDRSGPQHF | TGCGTCAGCAGCTTGGAGTTTGACAGGTCGGGGCCCCAGCATTTT
TRBJ2-7 | TRBV28 | TRBD2 | NA | CAGRPLKGTSGYEQYF | TGTGCCGGCAGACCGCTGAAAGGGACTAGCGGATACGAGCAGTACTTC
TRBJ2-5 | TRBV7-8 | NA | once | CASSLGWQGSGETQYF | TGTGCCAGCAGCTTAGGGTGGCAGGGTAGTGGGGAGACCCAGTACTTC
TRBJ2-1 | TRBV9 | NA | NA | CASSAPQGSEQFF | TGTGCCAGCAGCGCACCACAGGGCAGTGAGCAGTTCTTC
TRBJ1-5 | TRBV7-2 | TRBD1 | NA | CASSGNRGSQPQHF | TGTGCCAGCAGCGGGAACAGGGGAAGTCAGCCCCAGCATTTT
TRBJ2-3 | TRBV9 | NA | few | CASSDERGGATTDTQYF | TGTGCCAGCAGCGACGAAAGGGGCGGAGCAACGACAGATACGCAGTATTTT
TRBJ2-1 | TRBV20-1 | TRBD2 | NA | CSALTSGVMDEQFF | TGCAGTGCGCTAACTAGCGGGGTGATGGATGAGCAGTTCTTC
TRBJ2-6 | TRBV13 | TRBD1 | NA | CASSRRGYSTGGMSGANVLTF | TGTGCCAGCAGCCGAAGGGGATACTCGACAGGGGGCATGTCTGGGGCCAACGTCCTGACTTTC
TRBJ2-3 | TRBV9 | TRBD2 | few | CASGRVEWKISGGAEDTQYF | TGTGCCAGCGGACGCGTAGAATGGAAGATAAGCGGGGGGGCCGAAGATACGCAGTATTTT
TRBJ1-3 | TRBV4-1 | NA | NA | CASSQEGRQLGNTIYF | TGCGCCAGCAGCCAAGAGGGACGGCAACTTGGAAACACCATATATTTT
TRBJ1-2 | TRBV7-8 | TRBD1 | NA | CASSRTGGVYGYTF | TGTGCCAGCAGCCGGACAGGGGGCGTCTATGGCTACACCTTC
TRBJ1-1 | TRBV30 | NA | NA | CAWSTRGNTEAFF | TGTGCCTGGTCAACTCGGGGAAACACTGAAGCTTTCTTT
TRBJ1-1 | TRBV20-1 | NA | NA | CSAIMNTEAFF | TGCAGTGCTATAATGAACACTGAAGCTTTCTTT
TRBJ2-3 | TRBV20-1 | TRBD1 | few | CSASRQGITDTQYF | TGCAGTGCCAGCCGACAGGGGATCACAGATACGCAGTATTTT
TRBJ2-7 | TRBV20-1 | TRBD2 | NA | CSAYNGLAGVSAYEQYF | TGCAGTGCTTACAATGGACTAGCGGGGGTTTCCGCCTACGAGCAGTACTTC
TRBJ2-7 | TRBV5-1 | NA | few | CASSLAGQKSYEQYF | TGCGCCAGCAGCTTGGCAGGTCAGAAGTCCTACGAGCAGTACTTC
TRBJ1-1 | TRBV2 | NA | once | CASSERGGDSTEAFF | TGTGCCAGCAGTGAGCGGGGGGGGGATAGCACTGAAGCTTTCTTT
TRBJ2-7 | TRBV7-9 | TRBD2 | NA | CASSSPRLAGEYEQYF | TGTGCCAGCAGCTCCCCTAGACTAGCGGGAGAGTACGAGCAGTACTTC
TRBJ2-1 | TRBV11-2 | TRBD2 | few | CASSLQLANNEQFF | TGTGCCAGCAGCTTACAACTAGCGAACAATGAGCAGTTCTTC
TRBJ2-7 | TRBV9 | NA | NA | CASSVGISSYGQYF | TGTGCCAGCAGCGTAGGTATTAGCTCCTACGGGCAGTACTTC
TRBJ2-3 | TRBV5-1 | TRBD2 | NA | CASSLGTSGRSGTDTQYF | TGCGCCAGCAGCTTAGGGACTAGCGGGAGATCTGGCACAGATACGCAGTATTTT
TRBJ1-1 | TRBV3-1 | NA | NA | CASSQGFQGRSTEAFF | TGTGCCAGCAGCCAAGGCTTTCAGGGTAGGAGCACTGAAGCTTTCTTT
TRBJ2-7 | TRBV4-1 | TRBD2 | NA | CASSQPQRGGYEQYF | TGCGCCAGCAGCCAGCCCCAGCGGGGGGGATACGAGCAGTACTTC
TRBJ2-7 | TRBV7-9 | NA | NA | CASSLLSDEQYF | TGTGCCAGCAGCTTACTTTCTGACGAGCAGTACTTC
TRBJ2-3 | TRBV28 | TRBD1 | NA | CAIQQGVDTQYF | TGTGCCATCCAGCAGGGGGTAGATACGCAGTATTTT
TRBJ2-5 | TRBV10-3 | TRBD2 | many | CAISGGTSGGQETQYF | TGTGCCATCAGTGGAGGGACTAGCGGGGGCCAAGAGACCCAGTACTTC
TRBJ2-2 | TRBV20-1 | NA | few | CSAMMRENTGELFF | TGCAGTGCGATGATGCGGGAGAACACCGGGGAGCTGTTTTTT
TRBJ2-1 | TRBV27 | TRBD2 | NA | CASSWTSGRVDEQFF | TGTGCCAGCAGCTGGACTAGCGGGAGGGTCGATGAGCAGTTCTTC